These T cell receptor beta chains were read from a single sample in a study of shared clonotypes between healthy human individuals. The protocol was immunoSEQ multiplex PCR, while the TCRdb copy is restricted to in-frame clones and leaves out a portion. The sample has 2 million to 2.5 million clones; under 95% are singletons. Material for sequencing was naive CD4+ T cells from PBMCs. The receptors here all came from a young man in good health. Some clones in this sample may be carry-over from other donors' samples. The CDR3 runs from the conserved cysteine through the conserved F or W. A D gene is named only where the DNA matches it firmly. Clone sizes are given selectively: once, few, many, or a class where the clone is expanded.

abundance: .; d_gene: .; j_gene: TRBJ2-6; v_gene: TRBV6-5; CDR3nt: TGTGCCAGCAGTTACACAGGGAGCTCTGGGGCCAACGTCCTGACTTTC; CDR3aa: CASSYTGSSGANVLTF
abundance: .; d_gene: .; j_gene: TRBJ2-1; v_gene: TRBV27; CDR3nt: TGTGCCAGCAGTTTAACAGGGCCGGGCAATGAGCAGTTCTTC; CDR3aa: CASSLTGPGNEQFF
abundance: .; d_gene: TRBD1; j_gene: TRBJ1-1; v_gene: TRBV19; CDR3nt: TGTGCCAGTAGTCCCCAGGGGGCGGTTACTGAAGCTTTCTTT; CDR3aa: CASSPQGAVTEAFF
abundance: .; d_gene: .; j_gene: TRBJ2-5; v_gene: TRBV6-1; CDR3nt: TGTGCCAGCAGTGAAATGTCCCAAGAGACCCAGTACTTC; CDR3aa: CASSEMSQETQYF
abundance: .; d_gene: .; j_gene: TRBJ1-1; v_gene: TRBV18; CDR3nt: TGTGCCAGCTCACTAAGGGACACCACTGAAGCTTTCTTT; CDR3aa: CASSLRDTTEAFF
abundance: .; d_gene: .; j_gene: TRBJ2-5; v_gene: TRBV7-3; CDR3nt: TGTGCCAGCAGCTTAGTAGCGGAAGAGACCCAGTACTTC; CDR3aa: CASSLVAEETQYF
abundance: few; d_gene: .; j_gene: TRBJ1-1; v_gene: TRBV30; CDR3nt: TGTGCCTGGAGTAGAGTAACAGGAGACACTGAAGCTTTCTTT; CDR3aa: CAWSRVTGDTEAFF
abundance: once; d_gene: .; j_gene: TRBJ2-7; v_gene: TRBV19; CDR3nt: TGTGCCAGTAGTAACCGGGACACCAATGGGGAGCAGTACTTC; CDR3aa: CASSNRDTNGEQYF
abundance: once; d_gene: .; j_gene: TRBJ1-2; v_gene: TRBV4-3; CDR3nt: TGCGCCAGCAGCCAAGATATGGGCTATGGCTACACCTTC; CDR3aa: CASSQDMGYGYTF
abundance: few; d_gene: .; j_gene: TRBJ1-5; v_gene: TRBV19; CDR3nt: TGTGCCAGTGAGGGCGGCCAGGGCGATCAGCCCCAGCATTTT; CDR3aa: CASEGGQGDQPQHF
abundance: .; d_gene: .; j_gene: TRBJ1-2; v_gene: TRBV30; CDR3nt: TGTGCCTGGAGTAAGGGGGAGTATGGCTACACCTTC; CDR3aa: CAWSKGEYGYTF
abundance: .; d_gene: TRBD2; j_gene: TRBJ2-7; v_gene: TRBV6-1; CDR3nt: TGTGCCAGCAGTGGGACTAGCGGGAGTATCACCGGCGAGCAGTACTTC; CDR3aa: CASSGTSGSITGEQYF
abundance: few; d_gene: .; j_gene: TRBJ1-2; v_gene: TRBV11-2; CDR3nt: TGTGCCAGCAGCTTAGTCCTCGACGGTGGCTACACCTTC; CDR3aa: CASSLVLDGGYTF
abundance: once; d_gene: TRBD1; j_gene: TRBJ2-1; v_gene: TRBV13; CDR3nt: TGTGCCAGCAGCTTAAGACAGGGGAACAATGAGCAGTTCTTC; CDR3aa: CASSLRQGNNEQFF
abundance: .; d_gene: TRBD2; j_gene: TRBJ2-1; v_gene: TRBV19; CDR3nt: TGTGCCAGTAGTCAGAGCGGGAGCTCCTACAATGAGCAGTTCTTC; CDR3aa: CASSQSGSSYNEQFF
abundance: .; d_gene: TRBD2; j_gene: TRBJ2-1; v_gene: TRBV6-4; CDR3nt: TGTGCCAGCAGACCTAGCGGGGGTAATGAGCAGTTCTTC; CDR3aa: CASRPSGGNEQFF
abundance: .; d_gene: TRBD1; j_gene: TRBJ1-2; v_gene: TRBV5-1; CDR3nt: TGCGCCAGCAGCTTGACAGGGGACTATGGCTACACCTTC; CDR3aa: CASSLTGDYGYTF
abundance: .; d_gene: TRBD2; j_gene: TRBJ2-5; v_gene: TRBV5-1; CDR3nt: TGCGCCAGCAGCCCCGGGACTAGCGGGCAAGAGACCCAGTACTTC; CDR3aa: CASSPGTSGQETQYF
abundance: .; d_gene: TRBD2; j_gene: TRBJ2-2; v_gene: TRBV9; CDR3nt: TGTGCCAGCAGTGAATTAGCGGGAGGGTACACCGGGGAGCTGTTTTTT; CDR3aa: CASSELAGGYTGELFF